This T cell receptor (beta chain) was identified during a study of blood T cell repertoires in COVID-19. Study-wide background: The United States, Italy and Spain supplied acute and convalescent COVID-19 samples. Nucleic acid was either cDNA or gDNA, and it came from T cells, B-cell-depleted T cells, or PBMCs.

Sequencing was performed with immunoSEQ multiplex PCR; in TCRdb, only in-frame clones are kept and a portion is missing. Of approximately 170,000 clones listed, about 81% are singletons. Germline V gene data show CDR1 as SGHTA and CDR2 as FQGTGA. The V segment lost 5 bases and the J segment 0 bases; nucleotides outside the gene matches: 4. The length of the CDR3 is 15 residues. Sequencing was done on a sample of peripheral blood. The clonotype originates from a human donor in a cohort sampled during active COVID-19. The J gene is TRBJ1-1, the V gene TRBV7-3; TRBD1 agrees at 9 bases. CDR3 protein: CASSPGQGMNTEAFF. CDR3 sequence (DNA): TGTGCCAGCAGCCCCGGACAGGGGATGAACACTGAAGCTTTCTTT.